The text below deals with one T cell receptor beta chain. The sample is drawn from a study of blood T cell repertoires in COVID-19. Study information: PBMCs, B-cell-depleted T cells, or T cells provided the cDNA or gDNA that made up the material.

In the original workflow: The authors estimated nucleated cell counts from reference gene primer amplification. Some clones are missing from TCRdb's copy, which holds only in-frame ones; the method was immunoSEQ multiplex PCR. D and trimming come from the DNA, and the V and J calls and clone size come from that table. The repertoire has about 150,000 clones, around 86% of them found once; the top ten carry around 6.3%. Germline V gene lookup returns CDR1 DFQATT and CDR2 SNEGSKA (reference sequence). Between the trimmed V and J ends, which lost 1 base and 6 bases, there was a span of 7 bases. This CDR3 comprises 11 residues.

The chain couples TRBV20-1 to TRBJ2-7; no firm D call. Sequenced: peripheral blood. The sequence came from an older man with acute or convalescent COVID-19. CDR3: CSARADSEQYF. CDR3 DNA: TGCAGTGCTAGAGCAGATTCCGAGCAGTACTTC.